This entry lists 8 T cell receptor beta chains sequenced from one sample in a study of identical twins. Using its own MiXCR run on the 5' RACE reads, TCRdb lists one record per CDR3 protein. The sample has 350,000 to 500,000 distinct CDR3 sequences, about a fifth seen once. Sequencing was performed on naive T cells sorted from blood. The receptors originated from a man aged 50 to 59 in good health.

The J gene is TRBJ2-1, the V gene TRBV12-3 or TRBV12-4; D is undetermined. V lost 3 bases to trimming and J lost 4 bases, with 10 bases between them. CDR3 length: 14 residues. The CDR3, as DNA: TGTGCCAGCAGTTTGTTCCGTCAATACAATGAGCAGTTCTTC. Its translation: CASSLFRQYNEQFF.

This clonotype has ten or more counts. The chain links TRBV5-1 to TRBJ1-5; possible D gene TRBD1, 5 bases. The CDR3 has 14 residues. Trimming pared 5 bases from V and 2 bases from J, leaving 11 bases between. The V gene's germline CDR1 is SGHRS and CDR2 YFSETQ. CDR3: CASSEGSGNQPQHF. CDR3 nucleotides: TGCGCCAGCAGTGAGGGGTCGGGCAATCAGCCCCAGCATTTT.

This clonotype came up many times. The chain links TRBV11-2 to TRBJ2-1; tentatively, D is TRBD2 (6 bases). V dropped 1 base and J dropped 0 bases, with 10 bases sitting between them. Germline values: CDR1 SGHAT, CDR2 FQNNGV. There are 16 residues in the CDR3. CDR3 in amino acids: CASSLGMEGSYNEQFF. In nucleotides, the CDR3 is TGTGCCAGCAGCTTAGGCATGGAGGGCTCCTACAATGAGCAGTTCTTC.

V and J are TRBV20-1 and TRBJ2-2, with TRBD1 matching over 11 bases. The CDR3 has 15 amino acids. The V and J ends lost 6 bases and 8 bases, in that order; junction bases with no gene match: 11. CDR1 and CDR2 from the germline V gene are DFQATT and SNEGSKA (reference sequence). The CDR3 DNA is TGCAGTGCCCAACCGGGACAGGGGGGAGGAGGGGAGCTGTTTTTT. It encodes CSAQPGQGGGGELFF.

In this sample, this clonotype turned up a few times. The chain has TRBV12-3 or TRBV12-4 and TRBJ1-2, with D tentatively TRBD1 (5 bases). Trimming stripped 3 bases from V and 10 bases from J, with 21 bases between. This CDR3 has 15 residues. CDR3 amino acids: CASSLGVGTMLNYTF. The CDR3 nucleotides read TGTGCCAGCAGTTTGGGTGTGGGGACCATGTTGAACTACACCTTC.

The V gene is TRBV6-2 or TRBV6-3, the J gene TRBJ2-3; 10 bases agree with TRBD2. Germline trimming cut 6 bases from V and 1 base from J; bases unmatched to any gene: 10. Germline-derived CDR1 and CDR2 are MNHEY and SVGEGT. The CDR3 is 17 amino acids. CDR3 coding DNA: TGTGCCAGCAGAACATCGTCCGGGACTAGCGGCACAGATACGCAGTATTTT. Its translation: CASRTSSGTSGTDTQYF.

J is TRBJ1-1 and V is TRBV20-1; D possibly corresponds to TRBD1 (5 bases). Germline loops: CDR1 DFQATT, CDR2 SNEGSKA (reference sequence). V gave up 4 bases and J gave up 11 bases, with 11 bases separating them. The CDR3 covers 10 residues. In DNA, the CDR3 is TGCAGTGCTAACCGGGACCGGGCTTTCTTT. It is translated as CSANRDRAFF.

V usage is TRBV7-9 and J usage is TRBJ2-1, with D hard to call. Germline CDR1 reads SEHNR; CDR2 reads FQNEAQ (reference sequence). V was pared by 5 bases and J by 6 bases, with 14 bases between. This CDR3 has 14 residues. CDR3 residues: CASSLGYTLNEQFF. The CDR3 region has the DNA TGTGCCAGCAGCCTGGGTTACACCCTCAATGAGCAGTTCTTC.